This entry is about one T cell receptor (beta chain). Antigen unknown. This record belongs to a study of T cell responses to AZD1222 COVID-19 vaccine. Study-wide findings and caveats: Donors, mostly white British, included more females; clonal diversity was possibly underestimated. Of spike-specific TCRs, nearly half reportedly target regions left unmutated in variants. Recipients of AZD1222 seropositive at baseline numbered only 6 or 7.

Recipients boosted at about 4 weeks or about 12 weeks are pooled. Using immunoSEQ multiplex PCR, the repertoire was profiled, and TCRdb retains in-frame clones only, with some absent. The data show roughly 46,000 clones, approximately 89% seen once. Trimming removed 7 bases from V and 7 bases from J; junction bases left unmatched: 5. The CDR3 is 13 residues long. The input for sequencing was peripheral blood, taken 28 days after the second AZD1222 dose. The TCR was taken from an adult who received the AZD1222 COVID-19 vaccine. This chain uses TRBV12-3 or TRBV12-4 with TRBJ2-2; 8 bases are a match to TRBD2. In DNA, the CDR3 is TGTGCCAGCACCCTCGGGGGGGGCGGGGAGCTGTTTTTT. Residues: CASTLGGGGELFF.